This T cell receptor (beta chain) was sequenced during a study of blood T cells in healthy people across ages. Study-level background: The template switching approach captured approximately one barcoded beta molecule for every two T cells.

Then a second PCR, running roughly 6 to 12 cycles, was carried out with a sample-barcoded 5' primer and a J-beta primer mix. TCRdb ran MiXCR on the 5' RACE reads and lists one entry per CDR3 protein. The table lists roughly 800,000 distinct CDR3 sequences, around 25% of them singletons, with 9.4% in the top ten. This clonotype turned up a few times. Its target is not known. Per-sample PBMC isolation yielded at least 6.5 million cells. General observations from the study: Strong correlation linked observed beta diversity and percent naive T cells.

V shed 2 bases, J shed 5 bases, and the junction held 13 bases outside the gene matches. This CDR3 is built from 17 residues. CDR1 is SGHAT, CDR2 FQNNGV, per germline. This sample also belongs to another study, concerning T cells of mothers and their children.

This sequence joins TRBV11-2 and TRBJ2-5, with 8 nucleotides matching TRBD2. The sequence was obtained from a boy aged 5-17 years in good health. Input material: blood. The CDR3 DNA sequence: TGTGCCAGCAGCTTACTTAGCCTTGCGGGGGGAAGCGAGACCCAGTACTTC. Translating gives CASSLLSLAGGSETQYF. Full variable domain (missing parts from reference TRBV11-2 and TRBJ2-5): EAGVAQSPRYKIIEKRQSVAFWCNPISGHATLYWYQQILGQGPKLLIQFQNNGVVDDSQLPKDRFSAERLKGVDSTLKIQPAKLEDSAVYLCASSLLSLAGGSETQYFGPGTRLLVL.